Here is one T cell receptor (beta chain) with its context. What it recognizes is unknown. The method was immunoSEQ multiplex PCR; TCRdb's version includes in-frame clones alone and lacks a portion of them. Altogether 120,000 to 150,000 clones are present, more than 70% being singletons, with the ten largest covering 3% to 4%. Per germline, CDR1 LGHNA and CDR2 YNFKEQ. The CDR3 length is 18 residues. V lost 1 base to trimming and J lost 1 base, with 18 bases between them. The data were taken from a study of T cell responses to AZD1222 COVID-19 vaccine. Overall study findings and caveats: Baseline seropositivity characterized only a handful of AZD1222 recipients. Unmutated variant regions reportedly attract nearly half of all spike-specific TCRs. Two doses of AZD1222 preceded a rise in Spike-specific TCR breadth and depth.

This chain connects TRBV4-2 to TRBJ2-3; D is perhaps TRBD1 or TRBD2 (6 bases each). Material: peripheral blood, obtained on day 0 of MenACWY control vaccination. This clonotype was sampled from an adult in good health. As DNA, the CDR3 is TGTGCCAGCAGCCAAGCTTCGGTAGTGGGGGGCGGCACAGATACGCAGTATTTT. Translating it yields CASSQASVVGGGTDTQYF.